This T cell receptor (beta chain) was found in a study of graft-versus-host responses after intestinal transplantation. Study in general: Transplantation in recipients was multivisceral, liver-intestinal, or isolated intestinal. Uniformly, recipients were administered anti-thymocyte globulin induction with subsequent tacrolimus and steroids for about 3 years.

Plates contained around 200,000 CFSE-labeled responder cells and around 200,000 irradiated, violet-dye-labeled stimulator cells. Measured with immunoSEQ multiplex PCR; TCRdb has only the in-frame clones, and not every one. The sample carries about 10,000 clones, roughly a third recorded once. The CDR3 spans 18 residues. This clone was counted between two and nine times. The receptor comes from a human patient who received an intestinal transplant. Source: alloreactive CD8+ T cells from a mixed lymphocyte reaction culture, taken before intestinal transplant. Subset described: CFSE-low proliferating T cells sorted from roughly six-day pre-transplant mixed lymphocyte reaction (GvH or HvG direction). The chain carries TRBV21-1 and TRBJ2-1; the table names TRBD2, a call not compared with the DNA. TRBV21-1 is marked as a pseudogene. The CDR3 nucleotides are TGTGCCAGCAGCAAATCCTGGGGCCGGGAGGGCTCCTACAATGAGCAGTTCTTC. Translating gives CASSKSWGREGSYNEQFF.